This T cell receptor (beta chain) was sequenced for a study of blood T cells in healthy people across ages. V was clipped by 6 bases and J by 1 base, with 21 bases between them. There are 17 residues in the CDR3. Germline loops: CDR1 SGHTA, CDR2 FQGNSA. This clonotype was seen a few times. A second PCR, run for 7 to 11 cycles, used a sample-barcoded 5' primer plus a J-beta primer mix. Each CDR3 protein gets one entry after TCRdb re-called the 5' RACE reads with MiXCR. The table records approximately 800,000 distinct CDR3 sequences, about 36% of them present only once. The sequenced sample consisted of blood. The TCR was taken from a young man in good health. This chain connects TRBV7-2 to TRBJ1-1; tentatively, D is TRBD1 (6 bases). The CDR3 spells CASSDLGGEKPNTEAFF. DNA for the CDR3: TGTGCCAGCAGTGACCTAGGGGGGGAGAAACCGAACACTGAAGCTTTCTTT. Full variable domain (outside the CDR3, taken from reference TRBV7-2 and TRBJ1-1): GAGVSQSPSNKVTEKGKDVELRCDPISGHTALYWYRQSLGQGLEFLIYFQGNSAPDKSGLPSDRFSAERTGGSVSTLTIQRTQQEDSAVYLCASSDLGGEKPNTEAFFGQGTRLTVV.